Presented here are 19 T cell receptor beta chains from one specimen sequenced in a study of graft-versus-host responses after intestinal transplantation. The repertoire was sequenced with immunoSEQ multiplex PCR; TCRdb's copy has only in-frame clones and lacks some. The data show about 15,000 clones, with approximately 33% seen just once and approximately 3.5% held by the top ten. The source material was alloreactive CD4+ T cells from a mixed lymphocyte reaction culture, sampled before intestinal transplant. This sample's subset: CFSE-low proliferating T cells sorted from roughly 6-day pre-transplant mixed lymphocyte reaction (GvH or HvG direction). Receptors were obtained from a human patient who received an intestinal transplant.

The V gene is TRBV7-2, the J gene TRBJ2-2; 8 nucleotides match TRBD2. Germline lookup yields CDR1 SGHTA and CDR2 FQGNSA. Germline trimming cut 0 bases from V and 0 bases from J; bases unmatched to any gene: 0. This CDR3 has 16 residues. DNA for the CDR3: TGTGCCAGCAGCTTAGCACTAGCGGCGAACACCGGGGAGCTGTTTTTT. It specifies CASSLALAANTGELFF.

CDR3 nucleotides: TGTGCCAGCAGCTTGGCCGCAGGGGCCGCGCGAAACGAGCAGTACTTC. Amino acid sequence: CASSLAAGAARNEQYF. This chain connects TRBV5-4 to TRBJ2-7; D perhaps matches TRBD1 (6 bases). V lost 0 bases, J lost 5 bases, and 18 bases lay in between. The CDR3 sequence is 16 residues long. Looked up from germline, CDR1 is SGHNT and CDR2 is YYREEE (reference sequence).

This clone was observed a handful of times. V usage is TRBV7-9 and J usage is TRBJ2-7, with D possibly TRBD2 on 5 matching bases. The CDR3 has 14 amino acids. The V and J ends lost 3 bases and 0 bases respectively, with 9 bases between them. Germline V gene data show CDR1 as SEHNR and CDR2 as FQNEAQ (reference sequence). CDR3 sequence: CASSFWGDSYEQYF. Written as DNA, the CDR3 is TGTGCCAGCAGCTTTTGGGGAGACTCCTACGAGCAGTACTTC.

This chain uses TRBV4-2 with TRBJ2-7; 12 positions match TRBD2. The V gene end was trimmed by 4 bases and the J gene end by 6 bases; junction bases not matched to a gene: 7. CDR3 length: 15 amino acids. Germline CDR1 LGHNA, CDR2 YNFKEQ. This CDR3 is CASSRGRLAGVEQYF. The CDR3 DNA sequence: TGTGCCAGCAGCCGTGGGAGACTAGCGGGGGTCGAGCAGTACTTC.

This sequence joins TRBV28 and TRBJ2-1, with D possibly called TRBD1 or TRBD2 (5 bases each). Germline assignment: CDR1 MDHEN and CDR2 SYDVKM. CDR3 length: 14 residues. Trimming removed 4 bases at V and 1 base at J, with 8 bases between. CDR3 loop: CASSWDQSYNEQFF. The DNA of the CDR3 is TGTGCCAGCAGTTGGGACCAATCCTACAATGAGCAGTTCTTC.

This chain's CDR3 is CASSWTSGGASYNEQFF. The CDR3 DNA reads as TGTGCCAGCAGCTGGACTAGCGGGGGGGCCTCCTACAATGAGCAGTTCTTC. The chain recombines TRBV11-2 with TRBJ2-1, with TRBD2 identical over 15 bases. Looked up from germline, CDR1 is SGHAT and CDR2 is FQNNGV. The CDR3 totals 17 residues. J lost 0 bases, V lost 4 bases, and 1 base had no gene match. The variable domain in full, completed from reference TRBV11-2 and TRBJ2-1, reads EAGVAQSPRYKIIEKRQSVAFWCNPISGHATLYWYQQILGQGPKLLIQFQNNGVVDDSQLPKDRFSAERLKGVDSTLKIQPAKLEDSAVYLCASSWTSGGASYNEQFFGPGTRLTVL.

This chain connects TRBV19 to TRBJ2-7, with D perhaps matching TRBD1 (7 bases). This CDR3 has 15 amino acids. Trimming took off 1 base at V and 2 bases at J, with 12 bases between the two ends. The germline gives CDR1 LNHDA, CDR2 SQIVND (reference sequence). CDR3 protein: CASSIVARGAYEQYF. In nucleotides, the CDR3 is TGTGCCAGTAGTATAGTGGCCAGGGGGGCCTACGAGCAGTACTTC.

This clone has just a few counts. The chain uses TRBV7-9 and TRBJ1-4; the match to TRBD1 covers 9 bases. J lost 8 bases, V lost 5 bases, and 9 bases had no gene match. The germline gives CDR1 SEHNR, CDR2 FQNEAQ (reference sequence). The CDR3 has 15 residues. The CDR3 loop reads CASSPEGQGGEKLFF. The CDR3 bases are TGTGCCAGCAGCCCAGAGGGACAGGGTGGAGAAAAACTGTTTTTT.

This chain uses TRBV6-8 with TRBJ1-5; D not resolved. This CDR3 spans 14 amino acids. V lost 8 bases to trimming and J lost 0 bases, with 11 bases between them. CDR1 and CDR2 (germline): MNHGY, SAAAGT. CDR3 loop: CASLQSNSNQPQHF. DNA for the CDR3: TGTGCCAGCTTGCAGTCAAATAGCAATCAGCCCCAGCATTTT.

The chain combines TRBV10-1 with TRBJ2-3; TRBD2 matches 11 bases. This CDR3 is built from 16 residues. Germline V gene sequence: CDR1 WNHNN, CDR2 SYGVQD (reference sequence). Trimming cost V 0 bases and J 4 bases; bases outside gene matches: 3. CDR3 in DNA: TGCGCCAGCAGTGAGTCTATAGCGGGAGGGGCAGATACGCAGTATTTT. Its protein is CASSESIAGGADTQYF.

This sequence joins TRBV4-1 and TRBJ1-3, with 8 nucleotides matching TRBD1. Per germline, CDR1 MGHRA and CDR2 YSYEKL. V lost 1 base, J lost 0 bases, and 17 bases stayed unmatched. The CDR3 covers 21 residues. CDR3 sequence: CASSQGGDRKYWGGSGNTIYF. CDR3 sequence (DNA): TGCGCCAGCAGCCAAGGAGGGGACAGGAAATATTGGGGTGGCTCTGGAAACACCATATATTTT.

V usage is TRBV19 and J usage is TRBJ2-3, with D unresolved. Germline V gene lookup returns CDR1 LNHDA and CDR2 SQIVND (reference sequence). CDR3 size: 14 residues. V lost 1 base to trimming and J lost 0 bases, with 5 bases between them. The DNA for the CDR3 is TGTGCCAGTAGTATAGGCAGGAGCACAGATACGCAGTATTTT. Protein sequence: CASSIGRSTDTQYF.

Sample share makes this clone medium-sized. The chain carries TRBV2 and TRBJ2-2, with D perhaps being TRBD1 or TRBD2 (6 bases each). The CDR3 spans 14 residues. V dropped 6 bases and J dropped 4 bases, with 12 bases sitting between them. The V gene's germline CDR1 is SNHLY and CDR2 FYNNEI. CDR3 region: CASRRQEGTGELFF. The CDR3 nucleotides read TGTGCCAGCAGACGACAGGAGGGCACCGGGGAGCTGTTTTTT.

This chain connects TRBV6-1 to TRBJ1-4, with D possibly being TRBD1 (6 bases). From germline, CDR1 is MNHNS and CDR2 SASEGT. Deletions cut 10 bases from V and 1 base from J, with 13 bases between. The CDR3 is 14 amino acids. CDR3 nucleotide sequence: TGTGCCACAGGACAGTTCGGAACTAATGAAAAACTGTTTTTT. Encoded protein: CATGQFGTNEKLFF.

This clone has just one count. This rearrangement joins TRBV9 to TRBJ2-3; 9 bases are a match to TRBD1. CDR3 length equals 15 residues. V lost 4 bases, J lost 4 bases, and 7 bases stayed unmatched. Germline CDR1 is SGDLS and CDR2 is YYNGEE. CDR3 sequence: CASSSRDRVSDTQYF. CDR3 coding DNA: TGTGCCAGCAGCTCCCGGGACAGGGTTTCAGATACGCAGTATTTT.

This clone appeared a few times. The chain is built from TRBV14 and TRBJ2-7; D uncertain. The CDR3 has 12 residues. Germline V gives CDR1 SGHDN, CDR2 FVKESK. Between the trimmed V and J ends, which lost 1 base and 1 base, there was a span of 2 bases. In DNA, the CDR3 is TGTGCCAGCAGCCAAGGATCCTACGAGCAGTACTTC. Protein: CASSQGSYEQYF.

The rearrangement joins TRBV21-1 to TRBJ1-5. TRBV21-1 corresponds to a pseudogene. The CDR3 is 17 amino acids. CDR3 sequence: CASRSDIAHWHHQPQHF. The CDR3 DNA reads as TGTGCCAGCAGATCAGACATAGCACATTGGCATCATCAGCCCCAGCATTTT.

This clone was counted a few times. The CDR3 reads CAISAYPGRGGYEQYF. CDR3 DNA sequence: TGTGCCATCAGTGCTTATCCGGGTCGCGGGGGCTACGAGCAGTACTTC. The chain combines TRBV10-3 with TRBJ2-7; 7 bases align to TRBD2. This CDR3 has 16 amino acids. Germline V gives CDR1 ENHRY, CDR2 SYGVKD. V lost 4 bases to trimming and J lost 3 bases; unmatched junction nucleotides: 12.

This chain joins TRBV6-5 and TRBJ2-1; D may match TRBD1 or TRBD2 (5 bases each). This CDR3 region has 13 residues. The V and J ends lost 6 bases and 3 bases respectively, with 9 bases between them. Germline V gene data show CDR1 as MNHEY and CDR2 as SVGAGI. This chain's CDR3 is CASSRDDYNEQFF. DNA for the CDR3: TGTGCCAGCAGCCGGGACGACTACAATGAGCAGTTCTTC.